These T cell receptor beta chains were read from a single sample in a study of OX40 agonist ivuxolimab in advanced cancers. Some clones are missing from TCRdb's copy, which holds only in-frame ones; the method was immunoSEQ multiplex PCR. The sample carries tens of thousands of clones, approximately 91% recorded once. The sequences come from CD4+ or CD8+ T cells sorted from blood, collected in a trial of the OX40 agonist ivuxolimab. The receptors shown here come from an adult with an advanced solid tumor such as melanoma, head and neck, liver or kidney cancer. Both conserved end residues are part of each CDR3.

CDR3 length: 14
V gene: TRBV2
J gene: TRBJ1-1
CDR3 protein: CASSEAPGRLQTFF

CDR3 length: 14
V gene: TRBV30
J gene: TRBJ2-1
CDR3 protein: CAWSSGSSYNEQFF

CDR3 length: 16
V gene: TRBV6-5
J gene: TRBJ2-7
CDR3 protein: CASSYSMYRGAYEQYF

CDR3 length: 12
V gene: TRBV18
J gene: TRBJ1-2
CDR3 protein: CASSDSVYGYTF

CDR3 length: 14
V gene: TRBV11-2
J gene: TRBJ2-1
CDR3 protein: CASSISRDGRLGFF

CDR3 length: 13
V gene: TRBV28
J gene: TRBJ1-3
CDR3 protein: CASRRVMVNTIYF

CDR3 length: 15
V gene: TRBV4-3
J gene: TRBJ1-1
CDR3 protein: CASSHAGTANTEAFF

CDR3 length: 15
V gene: TRBV27
J gene: TRBJ2-5
CDR3 protein: CASSLGGGSQETQYF

CDR3 length: 14
V gene: TRBV5-1
J gene: TRBJ2-7
CDR3 protein: CASSGGQGFREQYF

CDR3 length: 18
V gene: TRBV10-2
J gene: TRBJ2-2
CDR3 protein: CASSGNGVGARDTGELFF

CDR3 length: 15
V gene: TRBV12-5
J gene: TRBJ2-3
CDR3 protein: CASGFLVGGQDTQYF

CDR3 length: 15
V gene: TRBV4-3
J gene: TRBJ2-3
CDR3 protein: CASSQGDQSTDTQYF

CDR3 length: 15
V gene: TRBV27
J gene: TRBJ1-5
CDR3 protein: CASSLGQGVNQPQHF

CDR3 length: 13
V gene: TRBV9
J gene: TRBJ2-1
CDR3 protein: CASSVGRGNEQFF

CDR3 length: 15
V gene: TRBV5-4
J gene: TRBJ1-5
CDR3 protein: CASSSLQGFRQPQHF

CDR3 length: 16
V gene: TRBV6-5
J gene: TRBJ2-2
CDR3 protein: CASSSLLGLLAGELFF

CDR3 length: 16
V gene: TRBV7-9
J gene: TRBJ2-5
CDR3 protein: CASSSVAGALQETQYF

CDR3 length: 13
V gene: TRBV5-4
J gene: TRBJ1-2
CDR3 protein: CASSSMGSEGYTF

CDR3 length: 16
V gene: TRBV28
J gene: TRBJ1-6
CDR3 protein: CASTSGGGPYNSPLHF

CDR3 length: 12
V gene: TRBV7-8
J gene: TRBJ1-2
CDR3 protein: CASSRYNYGYTF

CDR3 length: 13
V gene: TRBV14
J gene: TRBJ2-7
CDR3 protein: CASSDHLNYEQYF

CDR3 length: 15
V gene: TRBV4-1
J gene: TRBJ1-5
CDR3 protein: CASSQEPGRGQPQHF

CDR3 length: 15
V gene: TRBV6-5
J gene: TRBJ2-7
CDR3 protein: CASSSPGQGSYEQYF

CDR3 length: 18
V gene: TRBV4-3
J gene: TRBJ2-1
CDR3 protein: CASSQGTSGLSSYNEQFF

CDR3 length: 11
V gene: TRBV30
J gene: TRBJ1-1
CDR3 protein: CAWSVTPEAFF

CDR3 length: 12
V gene: TRBV5-6
J gene: TRBJ2-3
CDR3 protein: CAGTCITDTQYF

CDR3 length: 18
V gene: TRBV7-9
J gene: TRBJ2-6
CDR3 protein: CASSSTYRVIGGANVLTF

CDR3 length: 12
V gene: TRBV9
J gene: TRBJ1-1
CDR3 protein: CASRGPNTEAFF

CDR3 length: 21
V gene: TRBV29-1
J gene: TRBJ2-7
CDR3 protein: CSVYPHKLAGTSGSWIYEQYF